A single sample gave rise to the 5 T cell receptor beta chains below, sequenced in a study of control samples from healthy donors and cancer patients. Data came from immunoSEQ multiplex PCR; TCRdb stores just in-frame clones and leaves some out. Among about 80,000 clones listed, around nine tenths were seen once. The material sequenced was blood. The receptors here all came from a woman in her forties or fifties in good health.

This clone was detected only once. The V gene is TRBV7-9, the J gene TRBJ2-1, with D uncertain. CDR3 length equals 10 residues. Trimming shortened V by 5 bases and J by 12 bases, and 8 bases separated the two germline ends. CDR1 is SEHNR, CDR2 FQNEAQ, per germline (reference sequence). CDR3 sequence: CASSITAQFF. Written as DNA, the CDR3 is TGTGCCAGCAGCATTACGGCGCAGTTCTTC.

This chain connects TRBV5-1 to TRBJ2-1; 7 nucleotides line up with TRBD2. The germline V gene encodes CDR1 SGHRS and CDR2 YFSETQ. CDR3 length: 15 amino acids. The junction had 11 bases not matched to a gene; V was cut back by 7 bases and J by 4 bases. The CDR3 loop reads CASGPVAGLYNEQFF. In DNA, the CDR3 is TGCGCCAGCGGACCGGTAGCGGGCCTTTACAATGAGCAGTTCTTC.

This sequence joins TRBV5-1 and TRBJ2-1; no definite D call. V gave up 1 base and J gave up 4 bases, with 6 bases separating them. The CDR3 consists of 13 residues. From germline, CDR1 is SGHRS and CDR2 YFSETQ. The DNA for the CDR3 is TGCGCCAGCAGCTTGTCCAGATACAATGAGCAGTTCTTC. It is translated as CASSLSRYNEQFF. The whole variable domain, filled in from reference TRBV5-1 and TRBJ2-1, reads KAGVTQTPRYLIKTRGQQVTLSCSPISGHRSVSWYQQTPGQGLQFLFEYFSETQRNKGNFPGRFSGRQFSNSRSEMNVSTLELGDSALYLCASSLSRYNEQFFGPGTRLTVL.

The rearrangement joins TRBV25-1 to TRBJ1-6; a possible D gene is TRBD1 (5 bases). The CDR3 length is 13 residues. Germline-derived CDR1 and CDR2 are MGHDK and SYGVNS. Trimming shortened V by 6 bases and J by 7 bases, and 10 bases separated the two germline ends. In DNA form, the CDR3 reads TGTGCCAGCAGGTTGGGGGGAAATTCACCCCTCCACTTT. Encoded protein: CASRLGGNSPLHF.

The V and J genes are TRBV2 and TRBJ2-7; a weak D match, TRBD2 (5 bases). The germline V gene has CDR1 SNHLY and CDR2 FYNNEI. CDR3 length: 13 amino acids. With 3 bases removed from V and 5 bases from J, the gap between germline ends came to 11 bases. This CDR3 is CASSEVLAHEQYF. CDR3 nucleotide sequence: TGTGCCAGCAGTGAGGTTCTAGCCCACGAGCAGTACTTC. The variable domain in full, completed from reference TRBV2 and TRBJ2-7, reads EPEVTQTPSHQVTQMGQEVILRCVPISNHLYFYWYRQILGQKVEFLVSFYNNEISEKSEIFDDQFSVERPDGSNFTLKIRSTKLEDSAMYFCASSEVLAHEQYFGPGTRLTVT.